This T cell receptor (beta chain) was recovered during a study of CD8 T cells in ankylosing spondylitis. Study results and limitations: Significant enrichment of disease-linked clones was reported in matched ankylosing spondylitis synovial fluid. CD8+ disease-linked clones were present at relatively low frequencies in blood. Characteristic, it appeared, of ankylosing spondylitis blood was a TCR beta motif of roughly 8 highly homologous variants. Earlier authors reported some of these motif variants in reactive arthritis synovial fluid and blood.

In the case of this clonotype: What it binds is unknown.

It was by quantitative 5'-RACE with molecular barcodes that TCR beta libraries were made. In TCRdb, the 5' RACE reads were re-called with MiXCR into one record per CDR3 protein. The repertoire includes roughly 220,000 distinct CDR3 sequences, 15% to 20% of them detected once, and 40% to 50% sits in the top ten. Deletions cut 1 base from V and 5 bases from J, with 11 bases between. The CDR3 runs 13 residues. Germline lookup yields CDR1 SQVTM and CDR2 ANQGSEA. The source material was blood, either unsorted or a sorted T cell fraction (not recorded which). The V call is TRBV29-1, the J call TRBJ1-2; D possibly corresponds to TRBD1 (6 bases). The origin of this receptor is a male donor with ankylosing spondylitis. The CDR3 reads CSVEVGGRYGYTF. CDR3 DNA: TGCAGCGTTGAAGTGGGGGGCCGATATGGCTACACCTTC.